This T cell receptor beta chain was obtained from a study of human T cells and chemical hapten exposure. Study in general: Patch tests put 0.01% DPC on the upper back, and the results were checked at 6 days. From small differences in pooled library volume came most of the variation in per-sample TCR yields.

V dropped 1 base and J dropped 1 base, with 5 bases sitting between them. The CDR3 totals 13 residues. Germline CDR1 MDHEN, CDR2 SYDVKM. Regarding time point: patch test 2, 6 weeks after DPC sensitization. Documented treatment: therapeutic diphenylcyclopropenone sensitization with weekly scalp DPC. Unique molecular identifiers were affixed to discrete cDNA molecules within the library. TCRdb recomputed calls from the RACE reads with MiXCR, one row per CDR3 protein. Altogether about 85,000 distinct CDR3 sequences are present, 11% being singletons, with the ten largest covering 1.6%. The origin of this receptor is a man aged 18 to 30 with alopecia areata. Some clones in this sample may be carry-over from other donors' samples. The sample was whole blood, taken in connection with sensitization to the hapten diphenylcyclopropenone (DPC). The V call is TRBV28, the J call TRBJ2-7; no clear D. CDR3 residues: CASSLSKSYEQYF. The CDR3 DNA follows: TGTGCCAGCAGTTTATCGAAGTCCTACGAGCAGTACTTC.